These T cell receptor beta chains were read from a single sample in a study of cytomegalovirus exposure and HLA in healthy donors. Libraries were prepared by immunoSEQ multiplex PCR; TCRdb keeps only in-frame clonotypes and omits some of them. The table lists 150,000 or so clones, 84% of them singletons. Input material: PBMCs. These receptors were collected from a young man in good health and CMV-seronegative. Each CDR3 is given with its conserved first and last residue. The order of the fields is clone size, V gene, J gene, D gene, CDR3 protein, CDR3 DNA. A D gene is named only where the DNA matches it firmly. Clone size is not always given. Where it is, it says once, few, many or a class for expanded clones.

>-|TRBV9|TRBJ2-1|TRBD2
CASSAGTSGSYEQFF
TGTGCCAGCAGCGCAGGGACTAGCGGGAGCTATGAGCAGTTCTTC
>-|TRBV5-4|TRBJ1-6|-
CASSWGGSGRVRSPLHF
TGTGCCAGCAGTTGGGGGGGTTCCGGTCGGGTCCGTTCACCCCTCCACTTT
>-|TRBV19|TRBJ1-3|-
CASSIGIQLSSGNTIYF
TGTGCCAGTAGTATAGGAATTCAGTTAAGCTCTGGAAACACCATATATTTT
>-|TRBV6-5|TRBJ1-2|-
CASSMGRWLNYGYTF
TGTGCCAGCAGTATGGGGCGATGGCTGAACTATGGCTACACCTTC
>-|TRBV7-9|TRBJ1-4|-
CSSSLVVGQRATNEKLFF
TGTTCCAGCAGCTTAGTTGTAGGACAGCGAGCAACTAATGAAAAACTGTTTTTT
>-|TRBV5-5|TRBJ2-1|TRBD2
CASSRGLAEVNEQFF
TGTGCCAGCAGCAGGGGACTAGCGGAGGTCAATGAGCAGTTCTTC
>-|TRBV15|TRBJ2-7|TRBD1
CATSRDDRDRGGNEQYF
TGTGCCACCAGCAGAGATGATAGAGACAGGGGTGGGAACGAGCAGTACTTC
>once|TRBV9|TRBJ2-5|TRBD1
CASSVGSRGETQYF
TGTGCCAGCAGCGTAGGAAGCAGGGGGGAGACCCAGTACTTC
>few|TRBV27|TRBJ2-3|TRBD2
CASRIAGAPDTQYF
TGTGCCAGCAGGATAGCGGGAGCCCCAGATACGCAGTATTTT
>-|TRBV4-3|TRBJ2-6|TRBD2
CASSPWEGQPGANVLTF
TGCGCCAGCAGCCCTTGGGAGGGGCAACCTGGGGCCAACGTCCTGACTTTC
>-|TRBV7-8|TRBJ1-1|TRBD1
CASSPRDSHTEAFF
TGTGCCAGCAGCCCCAGGGACAGTCACACTGAAGCTTTCTTT
>-|TRBV5-1|TRBJ2-2|TRBD2
CASSLDAGGPGGELFF
TGCGCCAGCAGCTTGGACGCGGGGGGGCCCGGCGGGGAGCTGTTTTTT
>-|TRBV2|TRBJ2-2|-
CASRTDRTNTGELFF
TGTGCCAGCAGGACCGACAGAACGAACACCGGGGAGCTGTTTTTT
>-|TRBV9|TRBJ1-1|-
CASSPNTVTEAFF
TGTGCCAGCAGCCCCAATACGGTCACTGAAGCTTTCTTT
>-|TRBV6-1|TRBJ2-7|-
CASSDHNRDEQYF
TGTGCCAGCAGTGACCATAACAGGGACGAGCAGTACTTC
>-|TRBV12-5|TRBJ2-5|-
CASGLVGADRQKETQYF
TGTGCTAGTGGTTTGGTAGGGGCGGACAGACAAAAAGAGACCCAGTACTTC
>few|TRBV29-1|TRBJ1-2|TRBD1
CSVGTGYYGYTF
TGCAGCGTTGGGACAGGGTACTATGGCTACACCTTC
>once|TRBV4-1|TRBJ2-1|-
CASSQDRLAGNEQFF
TGCGCCAGCAGCCAAGATCGGCTAGCTGGCAATGAGCAGTTCTTC
>-|TRBV29-1|TRBJ2-7|TRBD2
CSVEMRGGRYEQYF
TGCAGCGTTGAGATGCGGGGGGGCCGGTACGAGCAGTACTTC
>-|TRBV19|TRBJ1-1|-
CASSIIRQGFDTEAFF
TGTGCCAGTAGTATAATTAGGCAGGGGTTCGACACTGAAGCTTTCTTT
>few|TRBV7-9|TRBJ1-2|-
CASREYYGYTF
TGTGCCAGCAGGGAGTACTATGGCTACACCTTC
>once|TRBV2|TRBJ1-5|TRBD1
CASSRQGAQPQHF
TGTGCCAGCAGTAGACAGGGGGCTCAGCCCCAGCATTTT